This T cell receptor (beta chain) was recorded in a study of cytomegalovirus exposure and HLA in healthy donors. The study, taken as a whole, reports: Listed as cytomegalovirus-associated were about 160 TCR beta chains. Most subjects had HLA-A and HLA-B alleles reportedly predicted accurately by TCR beta sequences. Presence/absence comparisons presumed near-even sequencing depth among donors.

Researchers ran the PCR with 60 Vbeta and 13 Jbeta primers. Using immunoSEQ multiplex PCR, the repertoire was profiled, and TCRdb retains in-frame clones only, with some absent. The table lists about 160,000 clones, roughly 80% of them singletons. V was clipped by 6 bases and J by 2 bases, with 12 bases between them. This CDR3 spans 13 amino acids. Germline CDR1 is SQVTM and CDR2 is ANQGSEA. As for this clone: Its antigen is not known.

The clonotype was recovered from a man aged 45 to 65 in good health and CMV-seropositive. Specimen: PBMCs. The rearrangement uses TRBV29-1 and TRBJ2-3; tentatively, D is TRBD1 (6 bases). The CDR3 sequence: CSVATGLTDTQYF. CDR3 coding DNA: TGCAGCGTCGCGACAGGCCTCACAGATACGCAGTATTTT.